This entry lists 32 T cell receptor beta chains sequenced from one sample in a study of long-term antiretroviral therapy in people with HIV. The immunoSEQ assay was v3.0, run at survey level. The assay was immunoSEQ multiplex PCR, and TCRdb's table has in-frame clones only and misses some. The profile covers 7,500 to 10,000 clones, with approximately 80% appearing a single time and around a sixth taken by the ten largest. The sequencing here drew on unsorted PBMCs, taken 0.7 years after starting antiretroviral therapy. The receptors shown here come from a man in his forties with HIV.

This sequence joins TRBV5-8 and TRBJ2-7; D uncertain. The CDR3 sequence is 12 residues long. V was cut by 0 bases and J by 3 bases, with 4 bases left in between. Germline V gene data show CDR1 as SGHTS and CDR2 as YDEGEE. CDR3 sequence reads: CASSLEGYEQYF. DNA for the CDR3: TGTGCCAGCAGCTTGGAGGGCTACGAGCAGTACTTC. Drawing the rest from reference TRBV5-8 and TRBJ2-7, the complete variable domain is EAGVTQSPTHLIKTRGQQATLRCSPISGHTSVYWYQQALGLGLQFLLWYDEGEERNRGNFPPRFSGRQFPNYSSELNVNALELEDSALYLCASSLEGYEQYFGPGTRLTVT.

The chain links TRBV6-6 to TRBJ2-7, with D tentatively TRBD1 (5 bases). V lost 6 bases and J lost 6, with 12 bases in between. Germline V gene data show CDR1 as MNHNY and CDR2 as SVGAGI (reference sequence). The CDR3 runs 12 residues. The DNA of the CDR3 is TGTGCCAGCAGATGGCAGGGCGGCGAGCAGTACTTC. As protein: CASRWQGGEQYF.

V is TRBV6-1 and J is TRBJ2-6, with D hard to call. The CDR3 has 15 amino acids. Germline values: CDR1 MNHNS, CDR2 SASEGT. Trimming took off 6 bases at V and 0 bases at J, with 9 bases between the two ends. CDR3 DNA: TGTGCCAGCAGGCGTTCTGACTCTGGGGCCAACGTCCTGACTTTC. Translation gives CASRRSDSGANVLTF.

This chain joins TRBV11-3 and TRBJ2-1; TRBD2 agrees at 7 bases. The germline V gene encodes CDR1 SGHNT and CDR2 YENEEA. With 4 bases clipped from V and 10 bases from J, the junction kept 7 bases outside the gene matches. This CDR3 comprises 13 residues. The CDR3 nucleotides read TGTGCCAGCAGCTCGAGCGGGGCCGACGAGCAGTTCTTC. This codes for CASSSSGADEQFF.

V is TRBV7-2 and J is TRBJ1-3; D remains ambiguous. Between the trimmed V and J ends, which lost 1 base and 3 bases, there was a span of 10 bases. The CDR3 contains 15 residues. Germline CDR1 is SGHTA and CDR2 is FQGNSA. The CDR3 DNA reads TGTGCCAGCAGCTTAGATGCGGGAGTTGGAAACACCATATATTTT. Translating it yields CASSLDAGVGNTIYF.

This clone was seen just once. The chain combines TRBV5-4 with TRBJ2-1; unclear D gene. Germline CDR1 is SGHNT and CDR2 is YYREEE (reference sequence). V was cut by 5 bases and J by 0 bases, with 9 bases left in between. CDR3 length: 14 amino acids. This CDR3 is CASSMISSYNEQFF. CDR3 coding DNA: TGTGCCAGCAGTATGATAAGCTCCTACAATGAGCAGTTCTTC.

This clone is a singleton in its sample. The rearrangement links TRBV30 to TRBJ1-2; D is ambiguous. Trimming cost V 2 bases and J 9 bases, with 7 bases left between them. Germline values: CDR1 GTSNPN, CDR2 SVGIG (reference sequence). This CDR3 contains 10 residues. The CDR3, as DNA: TGTGCCTGGAGTCGTACCCGCTACACCTTC. Translating it yields CAWSRTRYTF.

The V and J genes are TRBV2 and TRBJ1-4; TRBD1 might be the D (6 bases). The CDR3 is 14 residues long. Germline CDR1 reads SNHLY; CDR2 reads FYNNEI. The V and J ends lost 3 bases and 7 bases respectively, with 12 bases between them. The CDR3 loop reads CASSEGGAREKLFF. In DNA, the CDR3 is TGTGCCAGCAGTGAGGGGGGGGCGCGTGAAAAACTGTTTTTT. The whole variable domain, remainder taken from reference TRBV2 and TRBJ1-4, is EPEVTQTPSHQVTQMGQEVILRCVPISNHLYFYWYRQILGQKVEFLVSFYNNEISEKSEIFDDQFSVERPDGSNFTLKIRSTKLEDSAMYFCASSEGGAREKLFFGSGTQLSVL.

CDR3 residues: CASSQLTSGRETQYF. The CDR3 DNA is TGCGCCAGCAGCCAATTGACTAGCGGGAGAGAGACCCAGTACTTC. The V call is TRBV4-1, the J call TRBJ2-5, with 12 bases aligning to TRBD2. J gave up 4 bases and V 2 bases, and 2 bases lay outside the gene matches. CDR3 length equals 15 residues. The germline V gene has CDR1 MGHRA and CDR2 YSYEKL.

V gene TRBV27 combines with J gene TRBJ2-3; 8 nucleotides agree with TRBD1. There are 17 residues in the CDR3. Losses at the gene ends were 2 bases for V and 0 bases for J; bases not matched to a gene: 7. Per the germline V gene, CDR1 is MNHEY and CDR2 is SMNVEV (reference sequence). In DNA, the CDR3 is TGTGCCAGCAGTTTAGCAGGACAGGGTGGGAGCACAGATACGCAGTATTTT. Amino acid sequence: CASSLAGQGGSTDTQYF.

The J gene is TRBJ2-5, the V gene TRBV19; D could derive from TRBD1 or TRBD2 (6 bases each). The length of the CDR3 is 16 residues. V was clipped by 3 bases and J by 2 bases, with 16 bases between them. Germline V lookup: CDR1 LNHDA, CDR2 SQIVND (reference sequence). The CDR3 coding sequence is TGTGCCAGTAGTATGGGGGCGGGGCGGTCACAAGAGACCCAGTACTTC. The encoded protein is CASSMGAGRSQETQYF.

V usage is TRBV11-2 and J usage is TRBJ1-2; no definite D call. Trimming took 4 bases from V and 5 from J, leaving 8 bases between them. The CDR3 contains 12 residues. The V gene's germline CDR1 is SGHAT and CDR2 FQNNGV. The CDR3 DNA sequence: TGTGCCAGCAGCTCCGGGAGTTATGGCTACACCTTC. Protein sequence: CASSSGSYGYTF.

The chain links TRBV27 to TRBJ2-3, with TRBD2 matching over 11 bases. This CDR3 comprises 22 residues. Unmatched junction bases numbered 24, after V lost 0 bases and J lost 7 bases. Germline values: CDR1 MNHEY, CDR2 SMNVEV (reference sequence). The CDR3 DNA sequence: TGTGCCAGCAGTTTATCGTGGGGCTATAGCGGGAGGGCCTCCCAATCAAAGAATACGCAGTATTTT. It codes for CASSLSWGYSGRASQSKNTQYF.

This chain links TRBV6-1 with TRBJ1-1, with a possible D match to TRBD1 (6 bases). Germline CDR1 is MNHNS and CDR2 is SASEGT. Between the trimmed V and J ends, which lost 8 bases and 2 bases, there was a span of 12 bases. The CDR3 spans 13 residues. In nucleotides, the CDR3 is TGTGCCAGCGGATACAGGGAAAACACTGAAGCTTTCTTT. Translating it yields CASGYRENTEAFF.

V and J are TRBV28 and TRBJ1-5; no reliable D call. CDR1 and CDR2 (germline): MDHEN, SYDVKM. The CDR3 length is 15 residues. Trimming left V 3 bases short and J 1 base short, with 10 bases between. Written as DNA, the CDR3 is TGTGCCAGCAGTTTTAGGTATGGGAGCAATCAGCCCCAGCATTTT. Translation: CASSFRYGSNQPQHF.

This clone was found once. V usage is TRBV4-2 and J usage is TRBJ1-1; no reliable D call. V lost 0 bases to trimming and J lost 7 bases, with 6 bases between them. Germline assignment: CDR1 LGHNA and CDR2 YNFKEQ. The CDR3 is made up of 12 amino acids. CDR3 protein: CASSQDRIEAFF. The CDR3 DNA reads as TGTGCCAGCAGCCAAGATAGGATTGAAGCTTTCTTT.

The V gene is TRBV14, the J gene TRBJ2-1; maybe TRBD1 (6 bases). CDR3 length: 13 residues. Trimming took 3 bases from V and 9 from J, leaving 12 bases between them. Germline loops: CDR1 SGHDN, CDR2 FVKESK. The CDR3 protein is CASSQVRGAEQFF. CDR3 bases: TGTGCCAGCAGCCAGGTCAGGGGAGCTGAGCAGTTCTTC.

The rearrangement uses TRBV30 and TRBJ1-5; no reliable D call. The germline V gene has CDR1 GTSNPN and CDR2 SVGIG (reference sequence). V was cut by 5 bases and J by 0 bases, with 5 bases left in between. This CDR3 spans 12 amino acids. Written as DNA, the CDR3 is TGTGCCTGGGGGGATAGCAATCAGCCCCAGCATTTT. The encoded protein is CAWGDSNQPQHF.

This clone has a single count. J is TRBJ2-7 and V is TRBV18; D is possibly TRBD2 (6 bases). Germline V CDR1 and CDR2: KGHSH, LQKENI. The V end lost 2 bases, the J end lost 4 bases, and 21 bases lay between the germline ends. The CDR3 sequence is 17 residues long. CDR3 nucleotide sequence: TGTGCCAGCTCACCATCTCACATAGGGGCAGGGAGGTACGAGCAGTACTTC. Protein product: CASSPSHIGAGRYEQYF.

This clone has only a few counts. The V and J genes are TRBV7-9 and TRBJ2-7; possible D gene TRBD1, 5 bases. The germline gives CDR1 SEHNR, CDR2 FQNEAQ (reference sequence). CDR3 length: 18 residues. V gave up 1 base and J gave up 0 bases, with 19 bases separating them. The CDR3 sequence: CASSLVGAMAPRSYEQYF. The DNA for the CDR3 is TGTGCCAGCAGCTTAGTTGGGGCTATGGCCCCTCGCTCCTACGAGCAGTACTTC.

The V and J genes are TRBV15 and TRBJ1-1; no reliable D call. CDR3 size: 15 residues. The V gene's germline CDR1 is LNHNV and CDR2 YYDKDF (reference sequence). V gave up 3 bases and J gave up 1 base, with 12 bases separating them. The CDR3 is CATSRMRVRNTEAFF. CDR3 in DNA: TGTGCCACCAGCAGGATGCGGGTGAGGAACACTGAAGCTTTCTTT.

V and J are TRBV20-1 and TRBJ2-5, with no clear D. CDR1 and CDR2 (germline): DFQATT, SNEGSKA (reference sequence). The CDR3 runs 9 residues. CDR3 sequence: CRGGETQYF. In DNA, the CDR3 is TGCAGAGGTGGGGAGACCCAGTACTTC.

V and J are TRBV5-1 and TRBJ1-1; TRBD1 might be the D (6 bases). CDR3 size: 13 residues. V was shortened by 3 bases and J by 7 bases, with 13 bases between the two germline ends. CDR1 is SGHRS, CDR2 YFSETQ, per germline. The CDR3 region is CASSWDISDEAFF. CDR3 coding DNA: TGCGCCAGCAGCTGGGACATTAGTGATGAAGCTTTCTTT. Together with reference TRBV5-1 and TRBJ1-1, the CDR3 gives the full variable domain: KAGVTQTPRYLIKTRGQQVTLSCSPISGHRSVSWYQQTPGQGLQFLFEYFSETQRNKGNFPGRFSGRQFSNSRSEMNVSTLELGDSALYLCASSWDISDEAFFGQGTRLTVV.

The CDR3 DNA reads TGTGCCAGCAGTGAATTGTCTGGGTTAACGTACAATGAGCAGTTCTTC. The encoded protein is CASSELSGLTYNEQFF. V gene TRBV6-1 combines with J gene TRBJ2-1; D unclear. The length of the CDR3 is 16 residues. Germline V lookup: CDR1 MNHNS, CDR2 SASEGT. Trimming left V 2 bases short and J 4 bases short, with 15 bases between.

The chain joins TRBV5-1 to TRBJ2-3; D unclear. There are 16 residues in the CDR3. V gave up 0 bases and J gave up 0 bases, with 11 bases separating them. Per the germline V gene, CDR1 is SGHRS and CDR2 is YFSETQ. In DNA form, the CDR3 reads TGCGCCAGCAGCTTGGTTTTGGGCGGAAGCACAGATACGCAGTATTTT. Protein sequence: CASSLVLGGSTDTQYF.

The V and J genes are TRBV7-9 and TRBJ1-4; a possible D gene is TRBD1 (5 bases). Germline V gives CDR1 SEHNR, CDR2 FQNEAQ (reference sequence). Trimming removed 1 base from V and 6 bases from J, with 12 bases in between. This CDR3 has 15 amino acids. CDR3 coding DNA: TGTGCCAGCAGCTTAGAAGCGGCGGGGGATGAAAAACTGTTTTTT. Translating gives CASSLEAAGDEKLFF.

The chain couples TRBV7-2 to TRBJ2-5, with 15 bases aligning to TRBD2. CDR1 SGHTA and CDR2 FQGNSA come from the germline V gene. This CDR3 has 16 amino acids. With V trimmed by 3 bases and J by 4 bases, 3 bases remained unmatched. CDR3 sequence: CASSFLGLAGGETQYF. The CDR3 nucleotides read TGTGCCAGCAGCTTTCTGGGACTAGCGGGAGGAGAGACCCAGTACTTC.

Sample share makes this clone large. This chain links TRBV6-4 with TRBJ2-3; D possibly corresponds to TRBD2 (6 bases). The CDR3 runs to 15 residues. Trimming removed 3 bases from V and 4 bases from J, with 14 bases in between. CDR1 and CDR2 (germline): MRHNA, SNTAGT. The CDR3 here is CASSEFSGVADTQYF. The CDR3, as DNA: TGTGCCAGCAGTGAGTTTAGCGGAGTGGCAGATACGCAGTATTTT.

This chain links TRBV6-1 with TRBJ2-3; D is undetermined. The V gene's germline CDR1 is MNHNS and CDR2 SASEGT. The CDR3 is 13 residues long. Trimming shortened V by 3 bases and J by 10 bases, and 14 bases separated the two germline ends. The CDR3 loop is CASSESHSDPQYF. The CDR3 nucleotides are TGTGCCAGCAGTGAGTCTCATTCGGATCCGCAGTATTTT.

V and J are TRBV5-6 and TRBJ2-7; D gene uncertain. The CDR3 is 14 residues long. Trimming pared 1 base from V and 0 bases from J, leaving 8 bases between. CDR1 is SGHDT and CDR2 is YYEEEE in the germline V gene. The CDR3 bases are TGTGCCAGCAGCTTGTTGGCTAGCTCCTACGAGCAGTACTTC. This encodes CASSLLASSYEQYF.

Of note for this clone: The junction differs from germline at one of its ends, possibly a read error. V usage is TRBV30 and J usage is TRBJ1-1, with a possible D match to TRBD1 (5 bases). This CDR3 region has 12 residues. CDR1 is GTSNPN, CDR2 SVGIG, per germline (reference sequence). As DNA, the CDR3 is TGTGCCTGGAGTCTGTCTAACATGAGGGGAGGCTTT. This gives the protein CAWSLSNMRGGF.

The CDR3 here is CATRRQHTGELFF. The DNA of the CDR3 is TGTGCCACCAGGAGACAGCACACCGGGGAGCTGTTTTTT. The rearrangement uses TRBV15 and TRBJ2-2, with D possibly matching TRBD1 (5 bases). The CDR3 totals 13 residues. V was clipped by 6 bases and J by 3 bases, with 8 bases between them. Germline V gives CDR1 LNHNV, CDR2 YYDKDF (reference sequence). The entire variable domain, with the rest obtained from reference TRBV15 and TRBJ2-2, is as follows: DAMVIQNPRYQVTQFGKPVTLSCSQTLNHNVMYWYQQKSSQAPKLLFHYYDKDFNNEADTPDNFQSRRPNTSFCFLDIRSPGLGDTAMYLCATRRQHTGELFFGEGSRLTVL.